Sequencing of this T cell receptor (beta chain) was carried out in a study of T cell responses to AZD1222 COVID-19 vaccine. About the study: Second-dose timings of about 4 or about 12 weeks were pooled.

Repertoires were generated with immunoSEQ multiplex PCR, while TCRdb's copy carries only in-frame clones and drops some. The table lists about 160,000 clones, about 92% of them singletons, with about 1% in the top ten. Concerning this clone: Its target is not known.

Broader study findings: Unmutated variant regions are reportedly targeted by nearly half of spike-specific TCRs. Just six people given AZD1222 tested seropositive at baseline. Clonal diversity was possibly underestimated, and the donors were mostly white British, with more females.

This sample comprised peripheral blood, obtained on day 0 of AZD1222 vaccination. The clonotype comes from an adult in good health.

The CDR3 here is CASSTRKPGQSRSSGANVLTF. CDR3 in DNA: TGTGCCAGCAGCACGCGCAAGCCGGGCCAAAGTCGAAGCTCTGGGGCCAACGTCCTGACTTTC. The V call is TRBV7-9, the J call TRBJ2-6; no reliable D call. Germline CDR1 SEHNR, CDR2 FQNEAQ (reference sequence). The V and J ends lost 5 bases and 0 bases respectively, with 26 bases between them. The CDR3 covers 21 residues.